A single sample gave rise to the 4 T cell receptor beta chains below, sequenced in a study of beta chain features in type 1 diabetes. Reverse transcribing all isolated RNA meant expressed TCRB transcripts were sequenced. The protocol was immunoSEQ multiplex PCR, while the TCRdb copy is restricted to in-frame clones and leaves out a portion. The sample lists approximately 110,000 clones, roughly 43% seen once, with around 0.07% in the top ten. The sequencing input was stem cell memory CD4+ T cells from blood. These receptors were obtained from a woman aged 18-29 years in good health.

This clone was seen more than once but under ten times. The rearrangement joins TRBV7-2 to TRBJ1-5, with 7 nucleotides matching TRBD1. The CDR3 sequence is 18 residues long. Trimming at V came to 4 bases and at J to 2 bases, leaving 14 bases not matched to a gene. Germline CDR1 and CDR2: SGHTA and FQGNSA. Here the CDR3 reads CASSSQIYRGWGNQPQHF. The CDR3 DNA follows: TGTGCCAGCAGCTCCCAGATTTACAGGGGTTGGGGCAATCAGCCCCAGCATTTT.

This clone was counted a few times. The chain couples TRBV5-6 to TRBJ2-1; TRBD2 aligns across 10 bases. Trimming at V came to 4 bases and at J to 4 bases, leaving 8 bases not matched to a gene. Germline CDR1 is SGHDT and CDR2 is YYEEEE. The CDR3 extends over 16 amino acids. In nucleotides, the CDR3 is TGTGCCAGCAGCAGAATAGCGGGAGGTTCTTACAATGAGCAGTTCTTC. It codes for CASSRIAGGSYNEQFF.

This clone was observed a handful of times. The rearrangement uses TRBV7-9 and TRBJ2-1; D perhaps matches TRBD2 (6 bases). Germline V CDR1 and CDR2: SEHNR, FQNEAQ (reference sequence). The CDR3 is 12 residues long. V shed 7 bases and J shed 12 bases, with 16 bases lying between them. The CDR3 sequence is CASNLGVGGQFF. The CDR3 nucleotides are TGTGCCAGCAACCTTGGGGTCGGGGGGCAGTTCTTC.

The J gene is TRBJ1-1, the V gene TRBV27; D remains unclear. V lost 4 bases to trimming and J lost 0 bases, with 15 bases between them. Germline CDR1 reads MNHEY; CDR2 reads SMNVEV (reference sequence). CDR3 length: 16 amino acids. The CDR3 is CASSSTPVRLNTEAFF. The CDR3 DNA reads TGTGCCAGCAGTTCAACCCCAGTCAGGCTGAACACTGAAGCTTTCTTT.